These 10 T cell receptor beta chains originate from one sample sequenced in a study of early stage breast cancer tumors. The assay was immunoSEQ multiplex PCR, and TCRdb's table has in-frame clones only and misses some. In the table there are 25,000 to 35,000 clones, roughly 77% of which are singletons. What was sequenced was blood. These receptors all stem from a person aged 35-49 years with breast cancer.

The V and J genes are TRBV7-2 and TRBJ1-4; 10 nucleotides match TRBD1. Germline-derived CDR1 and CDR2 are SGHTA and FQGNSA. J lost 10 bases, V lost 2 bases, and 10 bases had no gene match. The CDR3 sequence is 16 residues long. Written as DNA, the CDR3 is TGTGCCAGCAGCTTACCCGCCGGGACAGGGGTGGGAAAACTGTTTTTT. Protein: CASSLPAGTGVGKLFF.

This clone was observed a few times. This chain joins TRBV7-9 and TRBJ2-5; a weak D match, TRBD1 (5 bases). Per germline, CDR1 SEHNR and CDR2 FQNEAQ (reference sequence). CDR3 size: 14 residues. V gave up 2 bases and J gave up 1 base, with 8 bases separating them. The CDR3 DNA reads TGTGCCAGCAGCTTACACAGGACCCAAGAGACCCAGTACTTC. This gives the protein CASSLHRTQETQYF.

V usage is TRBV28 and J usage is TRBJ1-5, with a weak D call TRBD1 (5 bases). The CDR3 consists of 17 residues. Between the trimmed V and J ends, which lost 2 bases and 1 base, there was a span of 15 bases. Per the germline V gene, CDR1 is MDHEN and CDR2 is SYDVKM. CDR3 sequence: CASSLMVGGGSNQPQHF. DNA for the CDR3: TGTGCCAGCAGTTTAATGGTGGGGGGAGGGAGCAATCAGCCCCAGCATTTT.

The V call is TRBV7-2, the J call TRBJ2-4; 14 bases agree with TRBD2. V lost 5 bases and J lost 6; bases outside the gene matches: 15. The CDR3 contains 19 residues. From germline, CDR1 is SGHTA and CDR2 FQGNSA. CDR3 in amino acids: CASSPGTSGSDGSRNIQYF. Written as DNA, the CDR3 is TGTGCCAGCAGCCCCGGGACTAGCGGGAGCGATGGGTCTCGAAACATTCAGTACTTC.

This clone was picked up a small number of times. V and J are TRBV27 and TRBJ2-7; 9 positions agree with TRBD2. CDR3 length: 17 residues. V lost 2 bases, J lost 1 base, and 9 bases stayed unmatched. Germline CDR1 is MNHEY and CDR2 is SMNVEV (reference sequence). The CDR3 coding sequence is TGTGCCAGCAGTTTAGAGGCGGGAGGGACCTTTTCCTACGAGCAGTACTTC. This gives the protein CASSLEAGGTFSYEQYF.

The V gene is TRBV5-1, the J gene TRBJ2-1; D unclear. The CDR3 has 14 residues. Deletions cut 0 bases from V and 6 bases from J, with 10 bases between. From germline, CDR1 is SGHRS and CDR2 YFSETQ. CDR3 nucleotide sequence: TGCGCCAGCAGCTTGGCACCGGATCTCAATGAGCAGTTCTTC. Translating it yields CASSLAPDLNEQFF. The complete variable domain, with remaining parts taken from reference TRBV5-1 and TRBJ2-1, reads KAGVTQTPRYLIKTRGQQVTLSCSPISGHRSVSWYQQTPGQGLQFLFEYFSETQRNKGNFPGRFSGRQFSNSRSEMNVSTLELGDSALYLCASSLAPDLNEQFFGPGTRLTVL.

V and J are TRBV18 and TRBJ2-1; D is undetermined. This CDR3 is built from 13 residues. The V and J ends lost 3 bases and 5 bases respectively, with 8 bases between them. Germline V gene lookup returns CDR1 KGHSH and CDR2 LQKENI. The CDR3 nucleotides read TGTGCCAGCTCACCGGGTCAGAACAATGAGCAGTTCTTC. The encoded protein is CASSPGQNNEQFF.

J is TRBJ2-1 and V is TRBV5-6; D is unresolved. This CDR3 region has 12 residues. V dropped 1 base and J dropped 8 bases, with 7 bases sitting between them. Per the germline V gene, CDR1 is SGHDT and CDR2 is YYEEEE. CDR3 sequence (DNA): TGTGCCAGCAGCTTGAGTGGGGATGAGCAGTTCTTC. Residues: CASSLSGDEQFF. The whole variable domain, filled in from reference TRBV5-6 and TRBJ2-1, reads DAGVTQSPTHLIKTRGQQVTLRCSPKSGHDTVSWYQQALGQGPQFIFQYYEEEERQRGNFPDRFSGHQFPNYSSELNVNALLLGDSALYLCASSLSGDEQFFGPGTRLTVL.

This chain's CDR3 is CASRNTYRDRENQPQHF. The CDR3 nucleotides read TGTGCCAGCCGGAACACTTACCGGGACAGGGAAAATCAGCCCCAGCATTTT. This chain joins TRBV21-1 and TRBJ1-5; the listed D gene, TRBD1, was not tested against the DNA. TRBV21-1 is a documented pseudogene. This CDR3 has 17 residues.

The CDR3 DNA reads as TGTGCCAGCAGACCTACTGCCTCACTTGTGGTTAACTATGGCTACACCTTC. It codes for CASRPTASLVVNYGYTF. The chain has TRBV27 and TRBJ1-2, with D unresolved. The CDR3 spans 17 residues. V lost 6 bases to trimming and J lost 1 base, with 21 bases between them. CDR1 MNHEY and CDR2 SMNVEV come from the germline V gene (reference sequence).